Listed here are 30 T cell receptor beta chains from one sample, sequenced in a study of cytomegalovirus exposure and HLA in healthy donors. Assay used: immunoSEQ multiplex PCR; TCRdb lists only in-frame clones, some missing. The sample holds approximately 230,000 clones, roughly 87% seen once. Sample: PBMCs. These receptors originate from a man younger than 35 in good health and CMV-seropositive.

This clone was seen only a few times. This chain links TRBV18 with TRBJ2-2, with 9 bases lining up with TRBD1. Trimming cost V 1 base and J 7 bases; bases outside gene matches: 7. CDR3 length: 16 amino acids. Germline V gene data show CDR1 as KGHSH and CDR2 as LQKENI. CDR3: CASSPRLLTGGGELFF. The CDR3 DNA sequence: TGTGCCAGCTCACCACGGCTACTGACAGGGGGCGGGGAGCTGTTTTTT.

The J gene is TRBJ2-5, the V gene TRBV2; no clear D. The CDR3 totals 13 residues. Germline V gene data show CDR1 as SNHLY and CDR2 as FYNNEI. The germline V and J ends were trimmed by 4 bases and 1 base, with 7 bases remaining between them. The CDR3 region is CASSGVIQETQYF. CDR3 DNA: TGTGCCAGCAGTGGAGTGATCCAAGAGACCCAGTACTTC.

This clone is a singleton in its sample. The CDR3 DNA is TGTGCCATCAGTCGGGAGGGGGCCTACAATGAGCAGTTCTTC. It codes for CAISREGAYNEQFF. V gene TRBV10-3 combines with J gene TRBJ2-1; 8 nucleotides agree with TRBD2. The CDR3 length is 14 residues. V dropped 5 bases and J dropped 2; count of bases not matched to a gene: 2. Germline values: CDR1 ENHRY, CDR2 SYGVKD.

The genes are TRBV6-1 and TRBJ1-2, with D perhaps matching TRBD1 (5 bases). CDR3 size: 15 residues. The germline V and J ends were trimmed by 4 bases and 5 bases, with 17 bases remaining between them. The germline V gene has CDR1 MNHNS and CDR2 SASEGT. CDR3 in amino acids: CASSGNRRTHYGYTF. In DNA, the CDR3 is TGTGCCAGCAGTGGGAATAGACGGACACATTATGGCTACACCTTC.

The chain joins TRBV13 to TRBJ1-5; 10 bases match TRBD1. With 4 bases clipped from V and 5 bases from J, the junction kept 2 bases outside the gene matches. There are 14 residues in the CDR3. Per germline, CDR1 PRHDT and CDR2 FYEKMQ (reference sequence). The CDR3 spells CASSYGTGDQPQHF. The CDR3 bases are TGTGCCAGCAGCTACGGGACAGGGGATCAGCCCCAGCATTTT.

This chain joins TRBV5-1 and TRBJ1-4, with 7 bases aligning to TRBD1. The CDR3 runs to 16 residues. J was trimmed by 2 bases and V by 0 bases; bases with no gene match: 4. Looked up from germline, CDR1 is SGHRS and CDR2 is YFSETQ. The CDR3 bases are TGCGCCAGCAGCTTGGCAGGGGGATCGACTAATGAAAAACTGTTTTTT. Amino acids: CASSLAGGSTNEKLFF.

The rearrangement links TRBV5-6 to TRBJ2-2; D is unresolved. Germline V lookup: CDR1 SGHDT, CDR2 YYEEEE. The CDR3 runs to 14 residues. Deletions cut 0 bases from V and 5 bases from J, with 8 bases between. This CDR3 is CASSLELNTGELFF. DNA for the CDR3: TGTGCCAGCAGCTTGGAACTCAATACCGGGGAGCTGTTTTTT.

The DNA of the CDR3 is TGCGCCAGCAGCCACTACCCGGGTGAGGCCAATGAGCAGTTCTTC. It yields the protein CASSHYPGEANEQFF. The chain has TRBV4-1 and TRBJ2-1; D gene uncertain. V was cut by 3 bases and J by 6 bases, with 15 bases left in between. The CDR3 is 15 amino acids. Looked up from germline, CDR1 is MGHRA and CDR2 is YSYEKL.

The J gene is TRBJ1-3, the V gene TRBV4-1, with D uncertain. This CDR3 region has 16 residues. Trimming removed 0 bases from V and 3 bases from J, with 12 bases in between. Per germline, CDR1 MGHRA and CDR2 YSYEKL. This chain's CDR3 is CASSQDFKAGGNTIYF. CDR3 in DNA: TGCGCCAGCAGCCAAGATTTTAAGGCAGGTGGAAACACCATATATTTT.

V and J are TRBV21-1 and TRBJ2-7; the table's D call, TRBD2, was not checked against the DNA. TRBV21-1 is tagged as a pseudogene. The CDR3 has 16 amino acids. The CDR3 nucleotides read TGTGCCAGCAGCAAAGGGGAGGGGCAACGTCCCTACGAGCAGTACTTC. Translation: CASSKGEGQRPYEQYF.

This chain links TRBV15 with TRBJ2-2; 12 nucleotides align to TRBD2. Germline V CDR1 and CDR2: LNHNV, YYDKDF (reference sequence). V trimming: 4 bases; J trimming: 3 bases; junction bases outside the gene matches: 3. The CDR3 contains 16 residues. Here the CDR3 reads CATSTRLAGDTGELFF. DNA for the CDR3: TGTGCCACCAGCACCCGACTAGCGGGAGACACCGGGGAGCTGTTTTTT. The full variable domain, its missing parts supplied by reference TRBV15 and TRBJ2-2, is DAMVIQNPRYQVTQFGKPVTLSCSQTLNHNVMYWYQQKSSQAPKLLFHYYDKDFNNEADTPDNFQSRRPNTSFCFLDIRSPGLGDTAMYLCATSTRLAGDTGELFFGEGSRLTVL.

This chain joins TRBV7-8 and TRBJ2-7; TRBD1 might be the D (5 bases). The V and J ends lost 5 bases and 2 bases respectively, with 13 bases between them. Per germline, CDR1 SGHVS and CDR2 FQNEAQ. This CDR3 has 14 residues. The CDR3 DNA follows: TGTGCCAGCAGCCCCCGACAGACCACCTACGAGCAGTACTTC. This codes for CASSPRQTTYEQYF.

V and J are TRBV5-6 and TRBJ1-1; D not certain. V lost 1 base and J lost 3, with 4 bases in between. The CDR3 spans 12 residues. Germline V gives CDR1 SGHDT, CDR2 YYEEEE. The CDR3 is CASSLLDTEAFF. The CDR3 bases are TGTGCCAGCAGCTTGTTGGACACTGAAGCTTTCTTT.

The gene calls are TRBV19 and TRBJ2-7, with TRBD1 as a possible D gene (6 bases). The V gene lost 4 bases and the J gene lost 1 base, with 14 bases spanning the gap. The CDR3 consists of 15 residues. Per germline, CDR1 LNHDA and CDR2 SQIVND (reference sequence). In nucleotides, the CDR3 is TGTGCCAGTAGTAGCTCCGGGACACTTTCCTACGAGCAGTACTTC. This sequence encodes CASSSSGTLSYEQYF.

The rearrangement links TRBV27 to TRBJ1-5; 8 bases map to TRBD1. Trimming at V came to 5 bases and at J to 7 bases, leaving 4 bases not matched to a gene. The CDR3 has 13 amino acids. Germline assignment: CDR1 MNHEY and CDR2 SMNVEV (reference sequence). CDR3 protein: CASSTDRAQPQHF. In DNA, the CDR3 is TGTGCCAGCAGTACGGACAGGGCCCAGCCCCAGCATTTT.

This chain joins TRBV5-8 and TRBJ2-7, with 11 bases identical to TRBD2. V was clipped by 1 base and J by 7 bases; unmatched bases: 13. The germline V gene encodes CDR1 SGHTS and CDR2 YDEGEE. The CDR3 is made up of 17 amino acids. The CDR3 DNA reads TGTGCCAGCAGCTTGAGACTTATAGCGGGGGGGAAGTGGGAGCAGTACTTC. It specifies CASSLRLIAGGKWEQYF.

Details on this clone: The same CDR3 can be traced to other DNA sequences in this sample. V and J are TRBV5-1 and TRBJ2-7; perhaps D is TRBD1 or TRBD2 (5 bases each). The CDR3 consists of 14 residues. Germline values: CDR1 SGHRS, CDR2 YFSETQ. Trimming removed 0 bases from V and 3 bases from J, with 10 bases in between. CDR3: CASSLVAGSYEQYF. DNA for the CDR3: TGCGCCAGCAGCTTGGTGGCAGGGAGCTACGAGCAGTACTTC.

V is TRBV27 and J is TRBJ2-5, with 15 bases fitting TRBD2. Per the germline V gene, CDR1 is MNHEY and CDR2 is SMNVEV (reference sequence). V was pared by 4 bases and J by 5 bases, with 5 bases of the junction left unmatched. The length of the CDR3 is 16 residues. The CDR3 spells CASSWTSGRAYETQYF. The CDR3 DNA is TGTGCCAGCAGTTGGACTAGCGGGAGGGCCTATGAGACCCAGTACTTC.

J is TRBJ2-1 and V is TRBV5-6; 10 bases fit TRBD2. The CDR3 sequence is 15 residues long. Per germline, CDR1 SGHDT and CDR2 YYEEEE. V lost 1 base to trimming and J lost 7 bases; unmatched junction nucleotides: 5. The CDR3 nucleotides are TGTGCCAGCAGCTTGAGCGGGAGGGCCACGAATGAGCAGTTCTTC. It specifies CASSLSGRATNEQFF. Full variable domain (rest looked up from reference TRBV5-6 and TRBJ2-1): DAGVTQSPTHLIKTRGQQVTLRCSPKSGHDTVSWYQQALGQGPQFIFQYYEEEERQRGNFPDRFSGHQFPNYSSELNVNALLLGDSALYLCASSLSGRATNEQFFGPGTRLTVL.

The CDR3 sequence: CASRPQGTGELFF. The DNA for the CDR3 is TGTGCCAGCAGGCCTCAGGGCACCGGGGAGCTGTTTTTT. The chain is built from TRBV7-9 and TRBJ2-2, with D possibly being TRBD1 (5 bases). Trimming took off 6 bases at V and 4 bases at J, with 9 bases between the two ends. CDR1 is SEHNR, CDR2 FQNEAQ, per germline (reference sequence). This CDR3 contains 13 residues.

The chain joins TRBV27 to TRBJ2-7, with 9 positions matching TRBD1. This CDR3 comprises 11 residues. Trimming at V came to 5 bases and at J to 8 bases, leaving 1 base not matched to a gene. The V gene's germline CDR1 is MNHEY and CDR2 SMNVEV (reference sequence). CDR3 loop: CASSNRGQQYF. As DNA, the CDR3 is TGTGCCAGCAGTAACAGGGGGCAGCAGTACTTC.

In its sample, this clone was seen a few times. The chain links TRBV18 to TRBJ2-7, with D hard to call. This CDR3 comprises 13 residues. CDR1 and CDR2 (germline): KGHSH, LQKENI. Trimming shortened V by 3 bases and J by 5 bases, and 11 bases separated the two germline ends. The CDR3 DNA reads TGTGCCAGCTCACCTTCTCGAGAAGACGAGCAGTACTTC. Its protein product is CASSPSREDEQYF. Full variable domain (outside the CDR3, taken from reference TRBV18 and TRBJ2-7): NAGVMQNPRHLVRRRGQEARLRCSPMKGHSHVYWYRQLPEEGLKFMVYLQKENIIDESGMPKERFSAEFPKEGPSILRIQQVVRGDSAAYFCASSPSREDEQYFGPGTRLTVT.

This clone appeared once. This chain uses TRBV19 with TRBJ2-3; no clear D. The CDR3 length is 15 residues. From germline, CDR1 is LNHDA and CDR2 SQIVND (reference sequence). Trimming shortened V by 3 bases and J by 3 bases, and 13 bases separated the two germline ends. The chain's CDR3 is CASSIQPHETDTQYF. The CDR3, as DNA: TGTGCCAGTAGTATCCAACCCCACGAGACAGATACGCAGTATTTT. The full variable domain, with the rest looked up from reference TRBV19 and TRBJ2-3, is DGGITQSPKYLFRKEGQNVTLSCEQNLNHDAMYWYRQDPGQGLRLIYYSQIVNDFQKGDIAEGYSVSREKKESFPLTVTSAQKNPTAFYLCASSIQPHETDTQYFGPGTRLTVL.

The chain is built from TRBV5-4 and TRBJ2-7; 9 bases map to TRBD1. The CDR3 sequence is 16 residues long. V gave up 0 bases and J gave up 3 bases; unmatched junction bases: 7. Germline CDR1 SGHNT, CDR2 YYREEE (reference sequence). CDR3 DNA sequence: TGTGCCAGCAGCTTGGGCCAGGGACAGGGATACTACGAGCAGTACTTC. Protein: CASSLGQGQGYYEQYF.

This chain uses TRBV6-1 with TRBJ1-4; 9 bases are a match to TRBD1. The CDR3 totals 15 residues. V shed 7 bases, J shed 6 bases, and the junction held 9 bases outside the gene matches. Germline V CDR1 and CDR2: MNHNS, SASEGT. The CDR3 DNA reads TGTGCCAGCAAAGAAGGACAGGGGTTGGATGAAAAACTGTTTTTT. Translated: CASKEGQGLDEKLFF.

This chain uses TRBV15 with TRBJ2-5, with a tentative D call TRBD2 (6 bases). V lost 5 bases, J lost 5 bases, and 12 bases lay in between. CDR1 and CDR2 (germline): LNHNV, YYDKDF (reference sequence). The CDR3 extends over 13 amino acids. The CDR3 protein is CATSRDLRETQYF. CDR3 nucleotide sequence: TGTGCCACCAGCCGGGACTTGCGGGAGACCCAGTACTTC.

This chain joins TRBV30 and TRBJ2-1; 8 bases fit TRBD2. CDR1 is GTSNPN, CDR2 SVGIG, per germline (reference sequence). Unmatched junction bases numbered 12, after V lost 1 base and J lost 10 bases. This CDR3 has 15 residues. The CDR3 loop reads CAWSGLALDVREQFF. The CDR3 region has the DNA TGTGCCTGGAGTGGACTAGCGCTTGACGTGCGCGAGCAGTTCTTC. Full variable domain (outside the CDR3, taken from reference TRBV30 and TRBJ2-1): SQTIHQWPATLVQPVGSPLSLECTVEGTSNPNLYWYRQAAGRGLQLLFYSVGIGQISSEVPQNLSASRPQDRQFILSSKKLLLSDSGFYLCAWSGLALDVREQFFGPGTRLTVL.

The chain joins TRBV5-1 to TRBJ2-3; 7 bases are shared with TRBD1. The germline gives CDR1 SGHRS, CDR2 YFSETQ. Unmatched junction bases numbered 9, after V lost 5 bases and J lost 9 bases. The CDR3 loop spans 13 amino acids. CDR3 in DNA: TGCGCCAGCAGGCCCGGGACAGAGGGGACGCAGTATTTT. Translation: CASRPGTEGTQYF.

This clone was observed a few times. The gene calls are TRBV6-1 and TRBJ2-3; tentative D call: TRBD2 (6 bases). Germline loops: CDR1 MNHNS, CDR2 SASEGT. CDR3 length equals 15 residues. V was cut by 3 bases and J by 7 bases, with 17 bases left in between. CDR3 nucleotides: TGTGCCAGCAGTGAGGAGGGAGGCGGGGCAAATACGCAGTATTTT. It encodes CASSEEGGGANTQYF.

The chain joins TRBV27 to TRBJ2-3, with TRBD2 matching over 13 bases. V was pared by 9 bases and J by 5 bases, with 5 bases of the junction left unmatched. Germline assignment: CDR1 MNHEY and CDR2 SMNVEV (reference sequence). The CDR3 contains 14 residues. DNA of the CDR3: TGTGCCAGTGGACTAGCGGGAGTAATAGATACGCAGTATTTT. Protein sequence: CASGLAGVIDTQYF.